Detailed here is one TCR beta chain. Which antigen it targets is not known. Base qualities were left out, and no much larger clone turns up one base away. The data originate from a study of technical replicates of blood from a handful of donors (dated by TCRdb to 2016 to 2017). V loses 0 bases of germline sequence and J loses 2 bases, and the interval between the two ends is 8 bases. CDR1 is given as MNHEY and CDR2 as SMNVEV, both from the germline V gene (reference sequence). The cysteine opens and the phenylalanine closes a CDR3 of 14 amino acids. Only the CDR3 portion is preserved as DNA: 42 bases, with reading frame beginning at the first base. Libraries came from the immunoSEQ multiplex PCR assay. Entries here come from immuneACCESS through TCRdb and include only in-frame sequences with V and J called. Some clones fail to appear in such tables; in the studies checked, an unresolved V gene covers under half of the shortfall, and the cause of the remainder is unknown. The table for this sample lists about 73,000 clones; around 93% of them were counted only once. 0.2% to 0.3% of the sample is held by the ten biggest clonotypes.

Sequencing input: T cells isolated from PBMCs. Rearrangement joined TRBV27 to TRBJ2-7, with TRBD1 tentatively as D gene (6 bases match). The sequence came from a human donor in good health. The CDR3 reads as follows: CASSLSTGTYEQYF. The sequenced DNA: TGTGCCAGCAGTTTATCTACAGGGACCTACGAGCAGTACTTC.